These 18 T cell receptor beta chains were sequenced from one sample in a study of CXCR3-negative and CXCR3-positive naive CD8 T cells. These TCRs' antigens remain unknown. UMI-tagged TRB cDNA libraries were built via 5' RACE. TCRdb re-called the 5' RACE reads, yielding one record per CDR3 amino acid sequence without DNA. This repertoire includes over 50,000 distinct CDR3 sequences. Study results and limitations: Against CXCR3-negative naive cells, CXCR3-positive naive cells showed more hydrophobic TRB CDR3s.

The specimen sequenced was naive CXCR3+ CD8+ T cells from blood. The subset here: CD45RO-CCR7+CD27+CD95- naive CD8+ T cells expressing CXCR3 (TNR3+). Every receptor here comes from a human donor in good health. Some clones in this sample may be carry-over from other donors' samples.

The CDR3 loop is CSVGQGAYAGELFF. The chain recombines TRBV29-1 with TRBJ2-2; TCRdb's D gene call, TRBD1, goes unchecked for lack of DNA. This CDR3 contains 14 residues. Germline CDR1 SQVTM, CDR2 ANQGSEA.

The CDR3 spells CSATRRGDVGETQYF. The chain couples TRBV29-1 to TRBJ2-5; without DNA, the TCRdb call of TRBD1 cannot be checked. CDR1 SQVTM and CDR2 ANQGSEA come from the germline V gene. The CDR3 totals 15 residues.

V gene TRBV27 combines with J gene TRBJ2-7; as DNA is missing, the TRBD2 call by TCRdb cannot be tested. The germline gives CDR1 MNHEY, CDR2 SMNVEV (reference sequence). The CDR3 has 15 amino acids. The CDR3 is CASSRLAGGSYEQYF.

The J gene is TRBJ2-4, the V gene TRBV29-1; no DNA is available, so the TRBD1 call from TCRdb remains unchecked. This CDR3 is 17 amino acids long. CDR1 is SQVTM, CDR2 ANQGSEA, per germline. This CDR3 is CSVGAAEGFLAKNIQYF.

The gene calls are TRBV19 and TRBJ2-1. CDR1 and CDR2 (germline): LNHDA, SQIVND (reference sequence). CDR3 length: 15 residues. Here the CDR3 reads CASSPLGNSYNEQFF.

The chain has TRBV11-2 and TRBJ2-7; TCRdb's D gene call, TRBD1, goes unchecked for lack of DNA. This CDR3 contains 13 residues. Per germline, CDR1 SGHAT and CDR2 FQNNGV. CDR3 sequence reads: CASRGTGVHEQYF.

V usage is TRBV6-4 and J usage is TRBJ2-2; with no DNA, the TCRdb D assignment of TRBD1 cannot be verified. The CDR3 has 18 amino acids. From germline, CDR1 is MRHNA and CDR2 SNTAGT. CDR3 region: CASSGQGVYSGTTGELFF.

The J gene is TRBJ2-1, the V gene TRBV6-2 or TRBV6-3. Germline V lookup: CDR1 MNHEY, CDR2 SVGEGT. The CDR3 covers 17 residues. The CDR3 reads CASSYPLGRTSYNEQFF.

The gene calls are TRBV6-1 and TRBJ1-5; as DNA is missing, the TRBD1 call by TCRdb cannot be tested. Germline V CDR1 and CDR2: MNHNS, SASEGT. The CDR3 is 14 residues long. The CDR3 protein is CATNPGISNQPQHF.

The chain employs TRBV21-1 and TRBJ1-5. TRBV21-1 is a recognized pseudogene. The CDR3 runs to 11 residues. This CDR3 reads CASSNNQPQHF.

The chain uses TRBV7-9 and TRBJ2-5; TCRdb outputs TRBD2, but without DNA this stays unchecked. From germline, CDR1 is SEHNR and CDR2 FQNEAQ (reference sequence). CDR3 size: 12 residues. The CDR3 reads CAGGGSQETQYF.

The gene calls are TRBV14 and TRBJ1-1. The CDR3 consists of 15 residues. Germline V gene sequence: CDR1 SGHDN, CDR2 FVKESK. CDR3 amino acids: CASSQDWGAATEAFF.

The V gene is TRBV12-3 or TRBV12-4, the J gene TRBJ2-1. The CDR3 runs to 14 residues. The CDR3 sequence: CASSLQFSYNEQFF.

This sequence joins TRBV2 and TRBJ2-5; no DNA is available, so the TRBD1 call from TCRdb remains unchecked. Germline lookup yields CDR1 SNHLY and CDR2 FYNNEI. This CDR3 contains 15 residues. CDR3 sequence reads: CASRSWGEWGETQYF.

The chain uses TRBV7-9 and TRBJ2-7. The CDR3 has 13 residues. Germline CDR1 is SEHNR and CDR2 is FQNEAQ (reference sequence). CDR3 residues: CASSLGEFYEQYF.

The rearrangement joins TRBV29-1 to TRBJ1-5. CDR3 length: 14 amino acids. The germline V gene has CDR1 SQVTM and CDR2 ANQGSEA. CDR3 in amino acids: CSVGSSYSNQPQHF.

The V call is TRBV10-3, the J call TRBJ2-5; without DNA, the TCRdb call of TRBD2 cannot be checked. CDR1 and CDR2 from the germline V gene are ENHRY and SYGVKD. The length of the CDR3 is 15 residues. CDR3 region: CAISGLQDKLGAQYF.

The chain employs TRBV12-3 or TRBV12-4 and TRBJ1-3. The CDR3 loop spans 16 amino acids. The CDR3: CASSTPRGAYGNTIYF.